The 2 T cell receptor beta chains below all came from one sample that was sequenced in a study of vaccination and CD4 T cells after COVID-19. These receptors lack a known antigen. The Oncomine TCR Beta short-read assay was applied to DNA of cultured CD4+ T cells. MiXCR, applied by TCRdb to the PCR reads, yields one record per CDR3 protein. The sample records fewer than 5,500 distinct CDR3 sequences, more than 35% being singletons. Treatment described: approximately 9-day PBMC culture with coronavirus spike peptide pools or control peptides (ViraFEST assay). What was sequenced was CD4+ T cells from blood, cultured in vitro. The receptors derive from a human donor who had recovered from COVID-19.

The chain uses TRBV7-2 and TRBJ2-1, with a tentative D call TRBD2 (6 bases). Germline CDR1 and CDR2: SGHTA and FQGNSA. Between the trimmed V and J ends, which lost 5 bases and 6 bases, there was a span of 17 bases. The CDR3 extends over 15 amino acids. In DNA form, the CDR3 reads TGTGCCAGCAGCGTCACCCCGGGACTCGGCAATGAGCAGTTCTTC. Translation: CASSVTPGLGNEQFF.

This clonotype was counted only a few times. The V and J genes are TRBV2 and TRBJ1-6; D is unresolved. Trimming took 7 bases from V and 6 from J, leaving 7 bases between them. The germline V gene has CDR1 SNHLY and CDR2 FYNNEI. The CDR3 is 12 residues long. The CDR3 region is CASMNSNSPLHF. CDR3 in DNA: TGTGCCAGCATGAACAGTAATTCACCCCTCCACTTT.